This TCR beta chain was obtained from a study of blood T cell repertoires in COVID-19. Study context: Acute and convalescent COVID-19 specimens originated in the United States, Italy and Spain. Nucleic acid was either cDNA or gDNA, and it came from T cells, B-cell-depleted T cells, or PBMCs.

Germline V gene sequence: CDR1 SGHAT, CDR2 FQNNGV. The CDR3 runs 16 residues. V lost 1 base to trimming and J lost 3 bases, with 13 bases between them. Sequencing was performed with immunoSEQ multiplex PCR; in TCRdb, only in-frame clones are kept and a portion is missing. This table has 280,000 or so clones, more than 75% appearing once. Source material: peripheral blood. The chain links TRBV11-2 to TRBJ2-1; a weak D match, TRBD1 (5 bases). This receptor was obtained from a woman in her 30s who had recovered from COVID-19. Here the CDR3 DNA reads TGTGCCAGCAGCTTAGCCCCTAAGGGGCGCTACAATGAGCAGTTCTTC. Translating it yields CASSLAPKGRYNEQFF.